Included here is one T cell receptor beta chain sequence, with context. Its antigen is not known. The data derive from a study of T cell responses to AZD1222 COVID-19 vaccine. Across the whole study: Second doses at about 4 or about 12 weeks were pooled.

TCRdb's table, derived via immunoSEQ multiplex PCR, lists solely in-frame clones and lacks some. Of about 98,000 clones listed, 88% were seen once; the top ten hold roughly 5.2%. This CDR3 comprises 15 residues. V gave up 4 bases and J gave up 0 bases, with 12 bases separating them. Germline CDR1 LNHNV, CDR2 YYDKDF (reference sequence). General study results and limits: Scientists sampled the repertoires only once the peak T cell response had passed. White British people made up most donors, females outnumbered males, and clonal diversity was possibly underestimated. Researchers report vaccine-associated CD4 TCRs spanning spike, with dominance at 160-218 and 743-854.

This rearrangement joins TRBV15 to TRBJ1-2; D might be TRBD1 (5 bases). The origin of this receptor is an adult in good health. Sequencing used peripheral blood, obtained on day 0 of AZD1222 vaccination. The CDR3 reads CATSTREPANYGYTF. As DNA, the CDR3 is TGTGCCACCAGCACCAGGGAGCCCGCTAACTATGGCTACACCTTC.